The 27 T cell receptor beta chains below all came from one sample that was sequenced in a study of B cell selection in AIRE deficiency. The sorted conventional CD4 T cells were gated as CD4+CD127+. Sequenced by immunoSEQ multiplex PCR; TCRdb stores in-frame clones only, minus some. The data show 20,000 to 30,000 clones, around 95% seen once. Material: CD4+CD127+ conventional T cells sorted from PBMCs. All receptors derive from a human donor in good health.

The chain carries TRBV29-1 and TRBJ1-6; tentative D call: TRBD1 (6 bases). V lost 5 bases, J lost 7 bases, and 12 bases lay in between. The CDR3 consists of 13 residues. Looked up from germline, CDR1 is SQVTM and CDR2 is ANQGSEA. CDR3 bases: TGCAGCGTTCGCCAGGGGAGCAATTCACCCCTCCACTTT. Its protein is CSVRQGSNSPLHF. The full variable domain, with the rest looked up from reference TRBV29-1 and TRBJ1-6, is SAVISQKPSRDICQRGTSLTIQCQVDSQVTMMFWYRQQPGQSLTLIATANQGSEATYESGFVIDKFPISRPNLTFSTLTVSNMSPEDSSIYLCSVRQGSNSPLHFGNGTRLTVT.

This chain connects TRBV19 to TRBJ1-1; 8 nucleotides line up with TRBD1. V was pared by 5 bases and J by 8 bases, with 7 bases of the junction left unmatched. Per the germline V gene, CDR1 is LNHDA and CDR2 is SQIVND (reference sequence). The CDR3 runs to 13 residues. Written as DNA, the CDR3 is TGTGCCAGTAGTCTCACCCAGGGGGCGGAAGCTTTCTTT. This gives the protein CASSLTQGAEAFF.

The chain carries TRBV19 and TRBJ2-5; TRBD1 agrees at 8 bases. The CDR3 has 18 residues. Germline CDR1 reads LNHDA; CDR2 reads SQIVND (reference sequence). J lost 9 bases, V lost 6 bases, and 24 bases had no gene match. The CDR3 nucleotides are TGTGCCAGTAGCCAAGATGGAAGACAGGGGCAAGAGACTCGGCCCCAGTACTTC. Translating it yields CASSQDGRQGQETRPQYF.

The chain employs TRBV4-1 and TRBJ1-5, with D uncertain. With 0 bases removed from V and 0 bases from J, the gap between germline ends came to 12 bases. This CDR3 spans 17 amino acids. The germline V gene encodes CDR1 MGHRA and CDR2 YSYEKL. CDR3 sequence reads: CASSQENAAYSNQPQHF. In DNA, the CDR3 is TGCGCCAGCAGCCAAGAAAACGCCGCCTATAGCAATCAGCCCCAGCATTTT.

This clone was detected only once. CDR3 sequence reads: CASSLGAKEKLFF. The DNA of the CDR3 is TGTGCCAGCAGCTTGGGGGCCAAGGAAAAACTGTTTTTT. The rearrangement uses TRBV7-2 and TRBJ1-4; tentative D call: TRBD1 (6 bases). This CDR3 has 13 amino acids. V gave up 3 bases and J gave up 8 bases, with 10 bases separating them. Per the germline V gene, CDR1 is SGHTA and CDR2 is FQGNSA.

The rearrangement joins TRBV9 to TRBJ2-3; D is unclear. V shed 0 bases and J shed 2 bases, with 7 bases lying between them. The CDR3 is 14 residues long. CDR1 and CDR2 (germline): SGDLS, YYNGEE. The CDR3 loop reads CASSVATSTDTQYF. DNA of the CDR3: TGTGCCAGCAGCGTAGCTACCTCCACAGATACGCAGTATTTT.

The J gene is TRBJ2-2, the V gene TRBV30; D possibly corresponds to TRBD1 (5 bases). V lost 1 base and J lost 4, with 7 bases in between. Germline loops: CDR1 GTSNPN, CDR2 SVGIG (reference sequence). This CDR3 region has 13 residues. CDR3 in amino acids: CAWSAQGTGELFF. Written as DNA, the CDR3 is TGTGCCTGGAGTGCTCAGGGCACCGGGGAGCTGTTTTTT.

The chain combines TRBV7-9 with TRBJ2-3; no reliable D call. This CDR3 has 13 amino acids. Germline-derived CDR1 and CDR2 are SEHNR and FQNEAQ (reference sequence). V was shortened by 3 bases and J by 6 bases, with 10 bases between the two germline ends. In DNA form, the CDR3 reads TGTGCCAGCAGCTTGGGCCTCCTGGATACGCAGTATTTT. It yields the protein CASSLGLLDTQYF.

The rearrangement links TRBV7-2 to TRBJ1-2, with TRBD1 identical over 10 bases. The CDR3 length is 15 residues. The V segment lost 4 bases and the J segment 3 bases; nucleotides outside the gene matches: 5. The germline V gene has CDR1 SGHTA and CDR2 FQGNSA. This CDR3 reads CASSSTGGLDYGYTF. The CDR3 DNA sequence: TGTGCCAGCAGCTCGACAGGGGGCCTTGACTATGGCTACACCTTC.

V gene TRBV1 combines with J gene TRBJ2-1; the table calls TRBD2, which could not be checked here. TRBV1 is listed as a pseudogene. The CDR3 totals 17 residues. CDR3 nucleotides: TGCACCAGCAGCCAAGATCTGTCAGCGGGAGACAACAATGAGCAGTTCTTC. Its protein is CTSSQDLSAGDNNEQFF.

This rearrangement joins TRBV20-1 to TRBJ2-3; D is unclear. The V end lost 1 base, the J end lost 14 bases, and 13 bases lay between the germline ends. CDR3 length: 11 amino acids. Per germline, CDR1 DFQATT and CDR2 SNEGSKA (reference sequence). CDR3 coding DNA: TGCAGTGCTAGAGTGAGAGAAATGGGGTATTTT. Residues: CSARVREMGYF.

The V and J genes are TRBV27 and TRBJ1-4; 7 nucleotides match TRBD1. The V and J ends lost 6 bases and 12 bases, in that order; junction bases with no gene match: 7. Germline assignment: CDR1 MNHEY and CDR2 SMNVEV (reference sequence). This CDR3 is built from 12 residues. CDR3: CASRTGVGELFF. CDR3 coding DNA: TGTGCCAGCAGAACAGGGGTAGGGGAACTGTTTTTT.

This chain uses TRBV7-3 with TRBJ2-1; D is possibly TRBD2 (5 bases). Deletions cut 2 bases from V and 6 bases from J, with 14 bases between. The CDR3 runs to 15 residues. Germline V gene sequence: CDR1 SGHTA, CDR2 FQGTGA. CDR3 sequence: CASSLSPGGGNEQFF. In DNA form, the CDR3 reads TGTGCCAGCAGCTTATCTCCTGGAGGAGGCAATGAGCAGTTCTTC.

V usage is TRBV28 and J usage is TRBJ1-4, with D perhaps matching TRBD1 (5 bases). From germline, CDR1 is MDHEN and CDR2 SYDVKM. V was shortened by 5 bases and J by 5 bases, with 9 bases between the two germline ends. The CDR3 spans 13 residues. CDR3 residues: CASSPGGNEKLFF. CDR3 nucleotide sequence: TGTGCCAGCAGTCCTGGGGGAAATGAAAAACTGTTTTTT. Looking up the rest from reference TRBV28 and TRBJ1-4 gives the full variable domain: DVKVTQSSRYLVKRTGEKVFLECVQDMDHENMFWYRQDPGLGLRLIYFSYDVKMKEKGDIPEGYSVSREKKERFSLILESASTNQTSMYLCASSPGGNEKLFFGSGTQLSVL.

The chain links TRBV6-6 to TRBJ1-1; no clear D. The CDR3 is 12 residues long. CDR1 is MNHNY and CDR2 is SVGAGI in the germline V gene (reference sequence). Trimming stripped 7 bases from V and 1 base from J, with 7 bases between. CDR3 sequence reads: CASTGRNTEAFF. CDR3 nucleotide sequence: TGTGCCAGCACCGGTCGGAACACTGAAGCTTTCTTT.

The CDR3 protein is CASSLFGVSEQYF. CDR3 nucleotides: TGTGCCAGCAGCTTGTTTGGGGTTTCCGAGCAGTACTTC. This chain connects TRBV5-6 to TRBJ2-7; D is ambiguous. The CDR3 totals 13 residues. Between the trimmed V and J ends, which lost 1 base and 6 bases, there was a span of 11 bases. CDR1 and CDR2 from the germline V gene are SGHDT and YYEEEE.

The rearrangement joins TRBV7-1 to TRBJ2-3; D uncertain. TRBV7-1 is identified as an open reading frame with a role that is uncertain. This CDR3 is built from 12 residues. V was trimmed by 4 bases and J by 12 bases, leaving 14 bases between them. The CDR3 loop is CASSLLPASQYF. In DNA, the CDR3 is TGTGCCAGCAGCTTACTACCCGCGTCCCAGTATTTT.

The chain carries TRBV5-1 and TRBJ2-1; D is perhaps TRBD1 (6 bases). Trimming took 2 bases from V and 5 from J, leaving 17 bases between them. The germline CDR1 and CDR2 sequences are SGHRS and YFSETQ. The CDR3 has 16 amino acids. The CDR3 DNA reads as TGCGCCAGCAGCTTCTTACAGGGAATATCAGACAATGAGCAGTTCTTC. Protein: CASSFLQGISDNEQFF.

V is TRBV7-8 and J is TRBJ1-3; 8 positions match TRBD1. The V segment lost 2 bases and the J segment 6 bases; nucleotides outside the gene matches: 9. The germline CDR1 and CDR2 sequences are SGHVS and FQNEAQ. This CDR3 has 16 residues. CDR3 bases: TGTGCCAGCAGCTTAATCGTCGGACAGGGAAAAAACACCATATATTTT. It is translated as CASSLIVGQGKNTIYF.

This rearrangement joins TRBV19 to TRBJ2-1; 8 nucleotides agree with TRBD2. The ends lost 0 bases at V and 5 bases at J; junction bases unmatched: 6. The V gene's germline CDR1 is LNHDA and CDR2 SQIVND (reference sequence). The CDR3 length is 16 residues. The CDR3 sequence is CASSIEGTRGNNEQFF. For the CDR3, the DNA is TGTGCCAGTAGTATAGAAGGGACTAGGGGAAACAATGAGCAGTTCTTC.

The V gene is TRBV19, the J gene TRBJ1-4; D may be TRBD1 (6 bases). V was pared by 9 bases and J by 4 bases, with 12 bases between. The length of the CDR3 is 13 residues. Germline loops: CDR1 LNHDA, CDR2 SQIVND (reference sequence). CDR3 in amino acids: CASKGHNNEKLFF. The CDR3 nucleotides read TGTGCCAGCAAGGGACATAATAATGAAAAACTGTTTTTT.

The rearrangement uses TRBV2 and TRBJ1-1; perhaps TRBD1 as D (5 bases). CDR3 length equals 15 residues. V lost 4 bases, J lost 3 bases, and 15 bases lay in between. Germline-derived CDR1 and CDR2 are SNHLY and FYNNEI. The CDR3 DNA reads TGTGCCAGCAGTGGGTACTACCGGGACCACACTGAAGCTTTCTTT. It translates to CASSGYYRDHTEAFF.

The chain is built from TRBV28 and TRBJ2-7; D remains ambiguous. V shed 6 bases and J shed 2 bases, with 11 bases lying between them. This CDR3 comprises 13 residues. Germline CDR1 is MDHEN and CDR2 is SYDVKM. The CDR3, as DNA: TGTGCCAGCAGCCTACGGGTTCCCTACGAGCAGTACTTC. This gives the protein CASSLRVPYEQYF.

The chain links TRBV5-4 to TRBJ2-3; no definite D call. The germline V and J ends were trimmed by 5 bases and 10 bases, with 17 bases remaining between them. This CDR3 region has 13 residues. Per germline, CDR1 SGHNT and CDR2 YYREEE (reference sequence). Here the CDR3 DNA reads TGTGCCAGCAGTTTTCGGCCAGCTAACCCGCAGTATTTT. Its translation: CASSFRPANPQYF.

The chain links TRBV19 to TRBJ1-2; TRBD1 might be the D (6 bases). Germline loops: CDR1 LNHDA, CDR2 SQIVND (reference sequence). V lost 5 bases to trimming and J lost 4 bases, with 14 bases between them. This CDR3 is 14 amino acids long. The CDR3 DNA follows: TGTGCCAGTAGTGGGGGCAGGGATGGCTATGGCTACACCTTC. Encoded protein: CASSGGRDGYGYTF.

This clone was recorded only once. The chain uses TRBV28 and TRBJ2-1, with 14 bases lining up with TRBD2. The CDR3 is 15 amino acids. Germline V gene sequence: CDR1 MDHEN, CDR2 SYDVKM. J lost 7 bases, V lost 3 bases, and 2 bases had no gene match. The CDR3 DNA is TGTGCCAGCAGTTTCCGGACTAGCGGGAGGAATGAGCAGTTCTTC. This encodes CASSFRTSGRNEQFF.

V gene TRBV27 combines with J gene TRBJ2-3; 7 bases map to TRBD1. J lost 4 bases, V lost 5 bases, and 3 bases had no gene match. The germline gives CDR1 MNHEY, CDR2 SMNVEV (reference sequence). This CDR3 has 13 amino acids. The CDR3 DNA reads as TGTGCCAGCAGTGACAGGGACCCAGATACGCAGTATTTT. Its protein is CASSDRDPDTQYF.